This entry concerns a single TCR beta chain. Its matching antigen is unknown. This sample is drawn from a study of shared clonotypes between healthy human individuals. Study context: Each donor's CD8 memory used one plate, CD8 naive two, each CD4 subset three. Study outcomes and limitations: Donor clonotype sharing was expected to depend on sequencing depth.

Profiled with immunoSEQ multiplex PCR; TCRdb holds only in-frame clones, not every one. The repertoire consists of about 320,000 clones, with roughly 91% occurring once and the leading ten covering roughly 15%. The V segment lost 4 bases and the J segment 6 bases; nucleotides outside the gene matches: 14. Germline lookup yields CDR1 SGDLS and CDR2 YYNGEE. The CDR3 consists of 17 residues. With CCR7-negative CD45RA+ TemRA cells, CD45RO+ cells were combined in CD8 memory. Sequencing used memory CD8+ T cells sorted from blood. The subset here: CD45RO+ cells pooled with CCR7-negative TemRA cells. The source of this sequence is a man aged 18 to 30 in good health. The chain combines TRBV9 with TRBJ1-2; TRBD1 matches 11 bases. CDR3 nucleotides: TGTGCCAGCAGCCTGACGGACAGGGGGCGAACGGTACATGGCTACACCTTC. Encoded protein: CASSLTDRGRTVHGYTF.